The T cell receptor beta chain described here comes from a study of shared clonotypes between healthy human individuals. This CDR3 has 13 residues. Trimming cost V 5 bases and J 7 bases; bases outside gene matches: 7. The V gene's germline CDR1 is MNHEY and CDR2 SVGAGI. The repertoire was sequenced with immunoSEQ multiplex PCR; TCRdb's copy has only in-frame clones and lacks some. The data hold 850,000 to 1,200,000 clones, with around 76% observed a single time. This clonotype originated in a man aged 18 to 35 in good health. The sequencing input was memory CD4+ T cells sorted from blood. Subset indicated: CD45RA-negative fraction. V and J are TRBV6-5 and TRBJ1-2, with TRBD1 matching 7 bases. CDR3 DNA sequence: TGTGCCAGCAGTCCTATTAGACAGGGTGGCTACACCTTC. This sequence encodes CASSPIRQGGYTF.